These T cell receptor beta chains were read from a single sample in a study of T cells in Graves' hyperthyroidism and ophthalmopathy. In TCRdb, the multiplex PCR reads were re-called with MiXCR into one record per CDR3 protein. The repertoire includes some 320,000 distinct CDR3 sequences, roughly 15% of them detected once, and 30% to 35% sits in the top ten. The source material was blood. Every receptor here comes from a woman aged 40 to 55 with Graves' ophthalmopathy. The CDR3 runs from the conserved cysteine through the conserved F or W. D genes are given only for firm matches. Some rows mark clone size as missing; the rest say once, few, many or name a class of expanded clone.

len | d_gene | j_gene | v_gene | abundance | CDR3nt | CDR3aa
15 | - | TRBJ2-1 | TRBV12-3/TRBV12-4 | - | TGTGCCAGCAATGGGGGGACGAGCTCCTACAATGAGCAGTTCTTC | CASNGGTSSYNEQFF
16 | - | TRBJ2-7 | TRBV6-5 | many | TGTGCCAGCAGTTACTCTGGGGGACAATCCGGATACGAGCAGTACTTC | CASSYSGGQSGYEQYF
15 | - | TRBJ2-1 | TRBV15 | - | TGTGCCACCAGCAGAGGGGGGCAGTCGAACAATGAGCAGTTCTTC | CATSRGGQSNNEQFF
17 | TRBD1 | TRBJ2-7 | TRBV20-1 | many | TGCAGTGGTGGAGGACAGGGGGCGCGGTCGGGCATCTACGAGCAGTACTTC | CSGGGQGARSGIYEQYF
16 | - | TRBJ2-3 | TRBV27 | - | TGTGCCAGCAGTCCGACCCGGGACCGCAGCACAGATACGCAGTATTTT | CASSPTRDRSTDTQYF
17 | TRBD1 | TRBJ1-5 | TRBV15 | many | TGTGCCACCAGCGGTAAAGGGGGACAGGCTGGCCATCAGCCCCAGCATTTT | CATSGKGGQAGHQPQHF
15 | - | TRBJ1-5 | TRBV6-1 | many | TGTGCCAGCAGCCCCACGGGGGAAAGTTATCAGCCCCAGCATTTT | CASSPTGESYQPQHF
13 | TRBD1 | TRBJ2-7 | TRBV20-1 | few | TGCAGTCAACGGACAGGGGCCCCCTACGAGCAGTACTTC | CSQRTGAPYEQYF
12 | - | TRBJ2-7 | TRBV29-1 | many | TGCAGCGTTGAGACGGCGTCCTACGAGCAGTACTTC | CSVETASYEQYF
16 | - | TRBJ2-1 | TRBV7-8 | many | TGTGCCAGCAGCTTAGCGCCTAGCGTCCCTACCAATGAGCAGTTCTTC | CASSLAPSVPTNEQFF
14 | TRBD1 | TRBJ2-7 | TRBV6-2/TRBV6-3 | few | TGTGCCACCGCCTTAGACAGGGTAATTTACGAGCAGTACTTC | CATALDRVIYEQYF
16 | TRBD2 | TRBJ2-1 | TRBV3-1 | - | TGTGCCAGCAGCCAAGGGACTAGCGGGATAGGTAGTGAGCAGCTCTTC | CASSQGTSGIGSEQLF
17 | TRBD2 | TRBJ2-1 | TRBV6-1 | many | TGTGCCAGCAGTGGAGACCCTAGCGGGGGAGATTACAATGAGCAGTTCTTC | CASSGDPSGGDYNEQFF
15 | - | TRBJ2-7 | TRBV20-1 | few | TGCAGTGCTAGAGACCTCGAGACAGGACCCCACGAGCAGTACTTC | CSARDLETGPHEQYF
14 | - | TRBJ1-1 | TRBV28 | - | TGTGCCAGCAGCTATGCCGGGACTACCACTGAAGCTTTCTTT | CASSYAGTTTEAFF
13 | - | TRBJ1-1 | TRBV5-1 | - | TGCGCCAGCAGCTTGGGAGGGTTCACTGAAGCTTTCTTT | CASSLGGFTEAFF
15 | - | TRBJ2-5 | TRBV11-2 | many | TGTGCCAGCAGCTTAGAACTTGGAGGAACGAGACCCCAGTACTTC | CASSLELGGTRPQYF
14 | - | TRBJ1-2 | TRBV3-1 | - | TGTGCCAGCAGCCAGCAAATACCTAGTCATGGCTACACCTTC | CASSQQIPSHGYTF
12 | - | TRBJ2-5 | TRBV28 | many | TGTGCCAGCAGTTTAAATGTGCGGCCCCAGTACTTC | CASSLNVRPQYF
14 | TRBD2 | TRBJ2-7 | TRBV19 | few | TGTGCCAGTAGATTTAGCGGGAGCTCCTACGAGCAGTACTTC | CASRFSGSSYEQYF
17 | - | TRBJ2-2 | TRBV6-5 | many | TGTGCCAGCAGTTACTCGATTGCGAGACTCCGTTCCGGGGAGCTGTTTTTT | CASSYSIARLRSGELFF
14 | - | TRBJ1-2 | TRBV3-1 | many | TGTGCCAGCAGCCAAGTGAGGGGAGGTAATGGCTACACCTTC | CASSQVRGGNGYTF
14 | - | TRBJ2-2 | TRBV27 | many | TGTGCCCGACCACCGGGACAGAACACCGGGGAGCTGTTTTTT | CARPPGQNTGELFF
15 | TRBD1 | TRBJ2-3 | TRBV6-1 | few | TGTGCCAGCAGTGAGCCGGGACAGAGCACAGATACGCAGTATTTT | CASSEPGQSTDTQYF
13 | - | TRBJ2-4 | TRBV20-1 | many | TGCAGTGCCTGGGCGACAGGGAGGAACATTCAGTACTTC | CSAWATGRNIQYF
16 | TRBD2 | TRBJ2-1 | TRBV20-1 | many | TGCAGTGCTACCGGGACTAGCGGGAGGGCCAACAATGAGCAGTTCTTC | CSATGTSGRANNEQFF
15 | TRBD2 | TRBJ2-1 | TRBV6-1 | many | TGTGCCAGCAGTCAAGGACTAGCGGGGTACAATGAGCAGTTCTTC | CASSQGLAGYNEQFF
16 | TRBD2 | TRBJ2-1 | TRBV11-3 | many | TGTGCCAGCAGCCTAGGGGCTAGCGGAGGATACAATGAGCAGTTCTTC | CASSLGASGGYNEQFF
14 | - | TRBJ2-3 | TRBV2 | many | TGTGCCAGCAGAGAAAATAGCGGAGGCGGTACGCAGTATTTT | CASRENSGGGTQYF
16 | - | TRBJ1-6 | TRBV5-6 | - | TGTGCCAGCAGCTTGGTAGGGAAGGGGGATAATTCACCCCTCCACTTT | CASSLVGKGDNSPLHF
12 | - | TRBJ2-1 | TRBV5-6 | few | TGTGCCAGCAGCTTCCGAAGCTATGAGCAGTTCTTC | CASSFRSYEQFF
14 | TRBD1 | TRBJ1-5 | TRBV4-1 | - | TGCGCCAGCAGCCGTATCAGGGGGAATCAGCCCCAGCATTTT | CASSRIRGNQPQHF
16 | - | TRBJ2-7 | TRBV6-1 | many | TGTGCCAGCAGTGGGAGGCCGCGGGGCGGTACCTACGAGCAGTACTTC | CASSGRPRGGTYEQYF
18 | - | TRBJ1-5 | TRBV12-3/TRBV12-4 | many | TGTGCCAGCAGTCGGTGGAAGGGGGTCGAATATAGCAATCAGCCCCAGCATTTT | CASSRWKGVEYSNQPQHF
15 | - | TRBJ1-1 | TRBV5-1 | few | TGCGCCAGCAGCTTGGCGGGCCAACTGAACACTGAAGCTTTCTTT | CASSLAGQLNTEAFF
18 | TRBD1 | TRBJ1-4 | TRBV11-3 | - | TGTGCCAGCAGCTTAGACCCGGGGCAGGGGGGAACTAATGAAAAACTGTTTTTT | CASSLDPGQGGTNEKLFF
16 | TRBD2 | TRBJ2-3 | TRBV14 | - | TGTGCCAGCAGCCACAGGACTAGCGGGAGTACAGATACGCAGTATTTT | CASSHRTSGSTDTQYF
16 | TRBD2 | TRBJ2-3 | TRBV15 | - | TGTGCCACCAGCAGGGGACTAGCGGGAGGGACAGATACGCAGTATTTT | CATSRGLAGGTDTQYF
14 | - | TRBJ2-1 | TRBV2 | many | TGTGCCAGCAAGGGAGGGGGGAGAGTAGATGAGCAGTTCTTC | CASKGGGRVDEQFF
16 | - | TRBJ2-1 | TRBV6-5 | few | TGTGCCAGCAGTTACCCCTTAGGGGGCTCCTACAATGAGCAGTTCTTC | CASSYPLGGSYNEQFF
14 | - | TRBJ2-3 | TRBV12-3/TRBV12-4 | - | TGTGCCAGCAGTTTGAGGACCTCAAGAGATACGCAGTATTTT | CASSLRTSRDTQYF
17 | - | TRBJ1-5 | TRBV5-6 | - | TGTGCCAGCAGCTTGGACGGGGGCGCGGGGTTCAATCAGCCCCAGCATTTT | CASSLDGGAGFNQPQHF
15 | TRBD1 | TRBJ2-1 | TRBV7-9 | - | TGTGCCAGCAGAAAATCCGGGACAGGGGGCGGGGAGCAGTTCTTC | CASRKSGTGGGEQFF
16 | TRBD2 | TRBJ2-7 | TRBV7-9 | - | TGTGCCAGCAGCTCGGGGTGGCGGGGGACCACCTACGAGCAGTACTTC | CASSSGWRGTTYEQYF
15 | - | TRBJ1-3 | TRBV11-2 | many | TGTGCCAGCAGCTTAGCCGGGAACTCTGGAAACACCATATATTTT | CASSLAGNSGNTIYF
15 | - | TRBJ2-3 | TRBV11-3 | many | TGTGCCAGCAGCCCACCCGGGACTTATACAGATACGCAGTATTTT | CASSPPGTYTDTQYF
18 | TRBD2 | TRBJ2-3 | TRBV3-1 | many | TGTGCCAGCAGCAGGGGACTAGCGGGGGGCCCAAGCACAGATACGCAGTATTTT | CASSRGLAGGPSTDTQYF
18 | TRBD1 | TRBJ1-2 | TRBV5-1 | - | TGCGCCAGCAGCTCCGGGACAGGGACAATGAGAACTAACTATGGCTACACCTTC | CASSSGTGTMRTNYGYTF
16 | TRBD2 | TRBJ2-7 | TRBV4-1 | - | TGCGCCAGCAGCCAGATTATAGCGGGTCTAGCCTACGAGCAGTACTTC | CASSQIIAGLAYEQYF
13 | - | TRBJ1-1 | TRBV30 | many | TGTGCCTGGAGTGTACTCCTGGACACTGAAGCTTTCTTT | CAWSVLLDTEAFF
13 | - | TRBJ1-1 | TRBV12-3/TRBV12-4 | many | TGTGCCAGCAGTTTTACGGTGTACACTGAAGCTTTCTTT | CASSFTVYTEAFF
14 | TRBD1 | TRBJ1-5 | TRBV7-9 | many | TGTGCCAGCAACACAGGGGGACCAGGTCAGCCCCAGCATTTT | CASNTGGPGQPQHF
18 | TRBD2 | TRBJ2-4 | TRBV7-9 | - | TGTGCCAGCACCCAATTAGGGGAGGGGAAGGTGGACAAAAACATTCAGTACTTC | CASTQLGEGKVDKNIQYF
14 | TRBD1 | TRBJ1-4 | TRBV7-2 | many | TGTGCCAGCAGCTATGACAGGGGTGGAGAAAAACTGTTTTTT | CASSYDRGGEKLFF
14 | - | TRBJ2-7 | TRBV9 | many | TGTGCCAGCAGCGTAGAGGATATCTCCTACGAGCAGTACTTC | CASSVEDISYEQYF
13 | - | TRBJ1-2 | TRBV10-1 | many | TGCGCCAGCAGTGATCGGGACGGCTATGGCTACACCTTC | CASSDRDGYGYTF